Below, 17 T cell receptor beta chains from the same sample are listed, as sequenced in a study of blood T cell repertoires in COVID-19. Sequencing was performed with immunoSEQ multiplex PCR; in TCRdb, only in-frame clones are kept and a portion is missing. This table holds approximately 21,000 clones, over 65% found once. Sequenced: peripheral blood. Receptors were obtained from a human donor in a cohort sampled during active or convalescent COVID-19.

This clone appeared once. V and J are TRBV28 and TRBJ1-5, with a weak D call TRBD1 (5 bases). CDR3 length: 14 residues. Trimming took 6 bases from V and 3 from J, leaving 12 bases between them. CDR1 and CDR2 from the germline V gene are MDHEN and SYDVKM. CDR3 in amino acids: CASRRQSVNQPQHF. Here the CDR3 DNA reads TGTGCCAGCAGGCGACAGAGCGTCAATCAGCCCCAGCATTTT.

The gene calls are TRBV7-9 and TRBJ1-1, with 9 bases fitting TRBD1. Trimming took 1 base from V and 12 from J; bases not matched to a gene: 6. Looked up from germline, CDR1 is SEHNR and CDR2 is FQNEAQ (reference sequence). The CDR3 runs 13 residues. DNA of the CDR3: TGTGCCAGCAGCTTAGGTCAGGACAGGGGAACTTTCTTT. Protein sequence: CASSLGQDRGTFF. Complete variable domain (other parts from reference TRBV7-9 and TRBJ1-1): DTGVSQNPRHKITKRGQNVTFRCDPISEHNRLYWYRQTLGQGPEFLTYFQNEAQLEKSRLLSDRFSAERPKGSFSTLEIQRTEQGDSAMYLCASSLGQDRGTFFGQGTRLTVV.

This clone was observed once. V gene TRBV11-2 combines with J gene TRBJ2-7; no clear D. The CDR3 is 14 residues long. V lost 3 bases to trimming and J lost 0 bases, with 9 bases between them. Germline-derived CDR1 and CDR2 are SGHAT and FQNNGV. CDR3 bases: TGTGCCAGCAGCTTGGAACAGTTCTCCTACGAGCAGTACTTC. This codes for CASSLEQFSYEQYF.

V usage is TRBV11-2 and J usage is TRBJ1-3, with a possible D match to TRBD1 (6 bases). Between the trimmed V and J ends, which lost 4 bases and 3 bases, there was a span of 19 bases. The CDR3 length is 17 residues. Germline V gene lookup returns CDR1 SGHAT and CDR2 FQNNGV. The CDR3 bases are TGTGCCAGCAGCTGGGGGGGGCTGGGTCTGAGTGGAAACACCATATATTTT. Encoded protein: CASSWGGLGLSGNTIYF.

V and J are TRBV28 and TRBJ1-2, with a weak D call TRBD1 (5 bases). The CDR3 spans 14 residues. With 2 bases removed from V and 7 bases from J, the gap between germline ends came to 14 bases. Germline-derived CDR1 and CDR2 are MDHEN and SYDVKM. The CDR3 protein is CASSLGARVGGYTF. In DNA form, the CDR3 reads TGTGCCAGCAGTTTAGGAGCCAGGGTGGGTGGCTACACCTTC.

The gene calls are TRBV7-2 and TRBJ2-7, with 8 bases that match TRBD2. The CDR3 runs to 14 residues. The V and J ends lost 4 bases and 1 base, in that order; junction bases with no gene match: 3. Germline V lookup: CDR1 SGHTA, CDR2 FQGNSA. The CDR3 here is CASSWREASYEQYF. The CDR3 nucleotides read TGTGCCAGCAGCTGGCGGGAGGCGTCCTACGAGCAGTACTTC.

This sequence joins TRBV28 and TRBJ2-4; maybe TRBD2 (6 bases). Germline V CDR1 and CDR2: MDHEN, SYDVKM. V lost 4 bases and J lost 3, with 10 bases in between. This CDR3 comprises 14 residues. CDR3 protein: CASSSRRGKNIQYF. As DNA, the CDR3 is TGTGCCAGCAGTTCCCGGAGGGGCAAAAACATTCAGTACTTC. Using reference TRBV28 and TRBJ2-4 for the parts outside the CDR3, the full variable domain is DVKVTQSSRYLVKRTGEKVFLECVQDMDHENMFWYRQDPGLGLRLIYFSYDVKMKEKGDIPEGYSVSREKKERFSLILESASTNQTSMYLCASSSRRGKNIQYFGAGTRLSVL.

The chain couples TRBV6-5 to TRBJ2-1; no clear D. Germline V gene sequence: CDR1 MNHEY, CDR2 SVGAGI. Deletions cut 5 bases from V and 8 bases from J, with 7 bases between. This CDR3 region has 11 residues. CDR3: CASSRRDEQFF. The CDR3 DNA is TGTGCCAGCAGTCGCCGGGATGAGCAGTTCTTC.

The sample holds one count of this clone. This chain uses TRBV18 with TRBJ1-3, with D uncertain. The CDR3 spans 15 residues. Trimming took off 3 bases at V and 0 bases at J, with 9 bases between the two ends. The germline gives CDR1 KGHSH, CDR2 LQKENI. The CDR3 here is CASSPSALSGNTIYF. The CDR3 coding sequence is TGTGCCAGCTCACCGAGTGCCCTCTCTGGAAACACCATATATTTT.

This chain uses TRBV6-5 with TRBJ2-7, with TRBD1 matching over 10 bases. Looked up from germline, CDR1 is MNHEY and CDR2 is SVGAGI. V was pared by 6 bases and J by 7 bases, with 9 bases of the junction left unmatched. The CDR3 is 14 amino acids. CDR3 loop: CASSETWTGGEQYV. CDR3 DNA sequence: TGTGCCAGCAGCGAGACCTGGACAGGGGGAGAGCAGTACGTC.

The chain links TRBV14 to TRBJ1-2; 9 nucleotides line up with TRBD1. The length of the CDR3 is 17 residues. Germline V gene data show CDR1 as SGHDN and CDR2 as FVKESK. The V and J ends lost 4 bases and 2 bases, in that order; junction bases with no gene match: 11. CDR3 region: CASSPTLGTGLNYGYTF. The CDR3 DNA reads TGTGCCAGCAGCCCCACTCTCGGGACAGGGCTAAACTATGGCTACACCTTC.

This clone came up a few times. The chain links TRBV14 to TRBJ1-6; D is ambiguous. The germline CDR1 and CDR2 sequences are SGHDN and FVKESK. The V gene lost 8 bases and the J gene lost 5 bases, with 10 bases spanning the gap. This CDR3 region has 13 residues. CDR3 loop: CASRLVDNSPLHF. DNA for the CDR3: TGTGCCAGCCGTCTAGTTGATAATTCACCCCTCCACTTT.

The chain has TRBV30 and TRBJ2-3; 7 nucleotides match TRBD2. The trim removed 3 bases at V and 1 base at J, leaving 1 base unmatched. Per the germline V gene, CDR1 is GTSNPN and CDR2 is SVGIG (reference sequence). CDR3 length equals 13 residues. The CDR3 protein is CAWRTSGTDTQYF. Here the CDR3 DNA reads TGTGCCTGGAGAACTAGCGGCACAGATACGCAGTATTTT.

The gene calls are TRBV6-5 and TRBJ1-4, with 8 bases lining up with TRBD1. Germline V gene data show CDR1 as MNHEY and CDR2 as SVGAGI. This CDR3 has 14 residues. V lost 7 bases and J lost 7; bases outside the gene matches: 8. The CDR3 here is CASIRDRGSEKLFF. CDR3 DNA: TGTGCCAGCATCAGAGACAGGGGTTCTGAAAAACTGTTTTTT.

CDR3 residues: CASSVAAGARNEQFF. Written as DNA, the CDR3 is TGTGCCAGCAGTGTCGCAGCGGGGGCTCGCAATGAGCAGTTCTTC. V and J are TRBV2 and TRBJ2-1, with 8 bases lining up with TRBD2. The V gene end was trimmed by 4 bases and the J gene end by 6 bases; junction bases not matched to a gene: 8. CDR3 size: 15 residues. Germline V lookup: CDR1 SNHLY, CDR2 FYNNEI.

The V gene is TRBV7-9, the J gene TRBJ2-1; 7 nucleotides match TRBD2. V shed 1 base, J shed 2 bases, and the junction held 14 bases outside the gene matches. The CDR3 extends over 19 amino acids. The germline CDR1 and CDR2 sequences are SEHNR and FQNEAQ (reference sequence). CDR3 sequence reads: CASSLVFQVGGLAYNEQFF. In nucleotides, the CDR3 is TGTGCCAGCAGCTTAGTCTTCCAGGTAGGAGGACTAGCCTACAATGAGCAGTTCTTC.

This chain connects TRBV6-6 to TRBJ1-1, with D tentatively TRBD1 (5 bases). The V end was cut by 6 bases, the J end by 0 bases, with 11 bases between. The germline V gene encodes CDR1 MNHNY and CDR2 SVGAGI (reference sequence). CDR3 length: 14 residues. CDR3 protein: CASSRQNMNTEAFF. CDR3 in DNA: TGTGCCAGCAGCCGACAGAACATGAACACTGAAGCTTTCTTT.